The clone carrying this T cell receptor beta chain was counted a few times. The record originates from a study of T-cell memory formation after mild COVID-19. Study as a whole: TCR clusters showed largely donor specificity.

TCRdb itself ran the 5' RACE reads through MiXCR, one entry per CDR3 protein. The sample has some 350,000 distinct CDR3 sequences; approximately 16% are singletons. This CDR3 comprises 14 residues. V lost 4 bases and J lost 9; bases outside the gene matches: 6. Germline assignment: CDR1 SGHTA and CDR2 FQGNSA. Sequencing was done on a sample of PBMCs or a T cell subset sorted from them (not recorded which). The TCR comes from a man aged 18 to 35 who had mild COVID-19 (a few samples of this study predate the infection). Cell type and time point are not known. This chain links TRBV7-2 with TRBJ2-1; 10 bases fit TRBD1. The CDR3 DNA sequence: TGTGCCAGCAGCTCGTGGACAGGGGGTGTTGAGCAGTTCTTC. Its protein product is CASSSWTGGVEQFF.